This entry lists 32 T cell receptor beta chains sequenced from one sample in a study of cytomegalovirus exposure and HLA in healthy donors (dated by TCRdb to the late 2010s). Library method: the immunoSEQ multiplex PCR assay. For the multiplex PCR, a mixture combining 60 forward primers for TCR Vbeta segments and 13 reverse primers for TCR Jbeta segments was used. TCRdb retrieved this table from immuneACCESS and kept in-frame rearrangements only. Not all clones are present; in checked studies, unresolved V genes account for under half, and no reason is known for the remainder. The sample table contains approximately 200,000 clones; only one count was recorded for around 80% of them. Roughly 2% of the sample is in the top ten clones. Material for sequencing was PBMCs. The receptors derive from a young woman in good health and CMV-seropositive.

This sequence joins TRBV2 and TRBJ2-2; TRBD2 matches at 7 bases. In germline, CDR1 is SNHLY, CDR2 FYNNEI. The J segment lost 3 bases and the V segment lost 6 bases, leaving 7 bases of the junction unmatched. The CDR3 totals 15 residues. CDR3 region: CASRDGGGDTGELFF. The DNA of the CDR3 is TGTGCCAGCAGGGATGGGGGGGGTGACACCGGGGAGCTGTTTTTT.

V usage is TRBV6-4 and J usage is TRBJ2-3; TRBD2 matches at 8 bases. Germline values: CDR1 MRHNA, CDR2 SNTAGT. The ends lost 0 bases at V and 4 bases at J; junction bases unmatched: 0. This CDR3 is built from 14 residues. The CDR3 is CASSDSRGADTQYF. The CDR3 DNA reads TGTGCCAGCAGTGACTCGCGGGGGGCAGATACGCAGTATTTT.

The DNA for the CDR3 is TGTGCCAGCAGCCCGACAGAAAACACCATATATTTT. This gives the protein CASSPTENTIYF. The chain has TRBV7-9 and TRBJ1-3; TRBD1 is a possible D gene (5 bases). The CDR3 is 12 amino acids. Germline V lookup: CDR1 SEHNR, CDR2 FQNEAQ (reference sequence). Trimming pared 5 bases from V and 6 bases from J, leaving 8 bases between.

CDR3 sequence: CASRDRDQETQYF. CDR3 nucleotides: TGTGCCAGCAGGGACAGGGATCAAGAGACCCAGTACTTC. J is TRBJ2-5 and V is TRBV2, with 8 bases lining up with TRBD1. Per the germline V gene, CDR1 is SNHLY and CDR2 is FYNNEI. V was clipped by 6 bases and J by 2 bases; unmatched bases: 2. This CDR3 is built from 13 residues.

The chain joins TRBV4-2 to TRBJ2-5; unclear D gene. CDR1 is LGHNA, CDR2 YNFKEQ, per germline. The CDR3 consists of 11 residues. V was pared by 4 bases and J by 10 bases, with 10 bases between. Here the CDR3 DNA reads TGTGCCAGCAGCCCAGGAAGAGACCAGTACTTC. Amino acid sequence: CASSPGRDQYF.

This chain connects TRBV5-1 to TRBJ1-2; TRBD1 matches 8 bases. This CDR3 contains 18 residues. J lost 7 bases, V lost 0 bases, and 17 bases had no gene match. CDR1 is SGHRS, CDR2 YFSETQ, per germline. The DNA for the CDR3 is TGCGCCAGCAGCTTGGTTGCGACAGGGGACCCCCAGTATACTGGCTACACCTTC. Its translation: CASSLVATGDPQYTGYTF.

The V and J genes are TRBV7-2 and TRBJ1-5, with 7 nucleotides matching TRBD1. CDR3 length equals 14 residues. Germline V lookup: CDR1 SGHTA, CDR2 FQGNSA. J lost 5 bases, V lost 4 bases, and 5 bases had no gene match. The CDR3 coding sequence is TGTGCCAGCAGCTCAGGGGGTAGTTATCAGCCCCAGCATTTT. It codes for CASSSGGSYQPQHF.

The rearrangement uses TRBV4-1 and TRBJ2-1; TRBD2 matches 8 bases. Germline loops: CDR1 MGHRA, CDR2 YSYEKL. The CDR3 is 17 residues long. Unmatched junction bases numbered 6, after V lost 2 bases and J lost 0 bases. This CDR3 reads CASSQHFGTSSYNEQFF. CDR3 bases: TGCGCCAGCAGCCAACACTTCGGGACTAGCTCCTACAATGAGCAGTTCTTC.

This clone appeared a single time. The chain employs TRBV7-2 and TRBJ2-4; 9 bases map to TRBD1. V shed 2 bases and J 3 bases; nucleotides not matched to a gene: 5. Germline V gene lookup returns CDR1 SGHTA and CDR2 FQGNSA. The CDR3 is 16 amino acids. CDR3 nucleotides: TGTGCCAGCAGCTTACGACAGGGGGACGTCAAAAACATTCAGTACTTC. Translation: CASSLRQGDVKNIQYF.

The V gene is TRBV2, the J gene TRBJ2-5; 13 bases map to TRBD2. The J call could be wrong; TRBJ2-7 is a better fit for the DNA end. The CDR3 loop spans 15 amino acids. The germline CDR1 and CDR2 sequences are SNHLY and FYNNEI. CDR3 sequence: CASREGLAGNYEQYF. CDR3 bases: TGTGCCAGCAGAGAGGGACTAGCGGGGAACTACGAGCAGTACTTC.

CDR3 sequence (DNA): TGTGCCACCAGCACGGAGGTAGCGGGGGGGAATGAGCAGTTCTTC. Translated: CATSTEVAGGNEQFF. This chain joins TRBV15 and TRBJ2-1, with TRBD2 identical over 11 bases. The junction had 6 bases not matched to a gene; V was cut back by 4 bases and J by 7 bases. CDR1 is LNHNV, CDR2 YYDKDF, per germline (reference sequence). This CDR3 spans 15 amino acids.

This chain links TRBV29-1 with TRBJ2-5; 9 positions match TRBD1. The CDR3 spans 12 residues. V dropped 1 base and J dropped 9; count of bases not matched to a gene: 3. Looked up from germline, CDR1 is SQVTM and CDR2 is ANQGSEA. CDR3 nucleotide sequence: TGCAGCGTTGAAGGGACAGGGGTGTCCCAGTACTTC. Protein: CSVEGTGVSQYF.

The chain joins TRBV6-5 to TRBJ1-5; D uncertain. V was pared by 6 bases and J by 4 bases, with 13 bases between. The CDR3 has 14 amino acids. Germline CDR1 MNHEY, CDR2 SVGAGI. The CDR3 loop reads CASSPLERNQPQHF. The CDR3 region has the DNA TGTGCCAGCAGCCCCCTAGAGAGAAATCAGCCCCAGCATTTT.

The chain uses TRBV2 and TRBJ2-1, with D perhaps matching TRBD1 (5 bases). The germline V and J ends were trimmed by 11 bases and 1 base, with 12 bases remaining between them. Germline assignment: CDR1 SNHLY and CDR2 FYNNEI. This CDR3 spans 13 amino acids. The CDR3 bases are TGTGCCGGCCGACAGACATCCTACAATGAGCAGTTCTTC. Amino acids: CAGRQTSYNEQFF.

This clone was detected only a few times. The chain couples TRBV5-4 to TRBJ1-2; the match to TRBD1 covers 11 bases. The germline gives CDR1 SGHNT, CDR2 YYREEE (reference sequence). Germline trimming cut 4 bases from V and 5 bases from J; bases unmatched to any gene: 7. CDR3 length equals 15 residues. CDR3 in amino acids: CASSQGTGGRYGYTF. Written as DNA, the CDR3 is TGTGCCAGCAGCCAAGGGACAGGGGGGCGTTATGGCTACACCTTC.

This chain uses TRBV7-2 with TRBJ1-3, with a possible D match to TRBD1 (5 bases). Germline V gene lookup returns CDR1 SGHTA and CDR2 FQGNSA. The germline V and J ends were trimmed by 1 base and 4 bases, with 14 bases remaining between them. The CDR3 loop spans 16 amino acids. CDR3 protein: CASSLDPRATGNTIYF. DNA of the CDR3: TGTGCCAGCAGCTTAGATCCCAGGGCGACGGGAAACACCATATATTTT.

The chain links TRBV7-5 to TRBJ1-2; the D segment call TRBD1 is taken from the table without a DNA check. TRBV7-5 is described as a pseudogene. The CDR3 is 9 residues long. CDR3 DNA sequence: TGTCCAGGGGTCAGGGGTTCCACCTTC. Its translation: CPGVRGSTF.

A note on this clone: The junction departs from the called germline gene at one end, perhaps through a read error. The chain is built from TRBV6-1 and TRBJ1-1, with D possibly matching TRBD1 (6 bases). The germline gives CDR1 MNHNS, CDR2 SASEGT. The CDR3 sequence is 14 residues long. DNA for the CDR3: TGTGCCAGCCGTGAAGTCAGGGGGAACACTGAAGCTTTCTTT. This translates into CASREVRGNTEAFF.

The gene calls are TRBV6-5 and TRBJ1-3, with TRBD1 as a possible D gene (6 bases). The CDR3 runs 16 residues. Trimming removed 0 bases at V and 3 bases at J, with 12 bases between. Germline V gene sequence: CDR1 MNHEY, CDR2 SVGAGI. CDR3 coding DNA: TGTGCCAGCAGTTACTCGATTGCCAGGGGTGGAAACACCATATATTTT. Residues: CASSYSIARGGNTIYF.

This clone was picked up a small number of times. J is TRBJ2-5 and V is TRBV6-1; D is possibly TRBD2 (6 bases). Trimming left V 4 bases short and J 2 bases short, with 11 bases between. Germline CDR1 and CDR2: MNHNS and SASEGT. CDR3 length: 14 residues. The CDR3 sequence: CASSVWTTQETQYF. In nucleotides, the CDR3 is TGTGCCAGCAGTGTTTGGACTACACAAGAGACCCAGTACTTC.

The chain links TRBV9 to TRBJ2-1; 7 nucleotides match TRBD1. The V gene's germline CDR1 is SGDLS and CDR2 YYNGEE. The CDR3 runs 16 residues. V was clipped by 1 base and J by 2 bases; unmatched bases: 6. The CDR3 DNA follows: TGTGCCAGCAGCGTAAGCCACAGGGGCCCCTACAATGAGCAGTTCTTC. This gives the protein CASSVSHRGPYNEQFF.

This chain uses TRBV7-3 with TRBJ1-2; 7 bases are a match to TRBD1. With 5 bases clipped from V and 1 base from J, the junction kept 1 base outside the gene matches. This CDR3 comprises 13 residues. Germline V gene data show CDR1 as SGHTA and CDR2 as FQGTGA. As DNA, the CDR3 is TGTGCCAGCAGCCGGGACAGTAACTATGGCTACACCTTC. It translates to CASSRDSNYGYTF.

CDR3 in amino acids: CASSQVSIGGQPDNEQFF. The DNA for the CDR3 is TGCGCCAGCAGCCAAGTATCCATCGGGGGGCAACCCGACAATGAGCAGTTCTTC. This rearrangement joins TRBV4-3 to TRBJ2-1, with D possibly being TRBD2 (7 bases). Trimming removed 1 base from V and 5 bases from J, with 21 bases in between. Germline V CDR1 and CDR2: LGHNA, YSLEER. This CDR3 is 18 amino acids long.

This sequence joins TRBV2 and TRBJ2-7; 7 bases map to TRBD1. J lost 6 bases, V lost 5 bases, and 10 bases had no gene match. In germline, CDR1 is SNHLY, CDR2 FYNNEI. There are 14 residues in the CDR3. The CDR3 sequence: CASSRLGQVSEQYF. The CDR3, as DNA: TGTGCCAGCAGTAGACTCGGACAGGTATCCGAGCAGTACTTC. The full variable domain, with the rest looked up from reference TRBV2 and TRBJ2-7, is EPEVTQTPSHQVTQMGQEVILRCVPISNHLYFYWYRQILGQKVEFLVSFYNNEISEKSEIFDDQFSVERPDGSNFTLKIRSTKLEDSAMYFCASSRLGQVSEQYFGPGTRLTVT.

This clone was counted once. This chain uses TRBV5-6 with TRBJ2-3, with 8 bases fitting TRBD2. The CDR3 runs 16 residues. The V gene end was trimmed by 0 bases and the J gene end by 5 bases; junction bases not matched to a gene: 8. From germline, CDR1 is SGHDT and CDR2 YYEEEE. The CDR3 sequence is CASSLDPGGAGDTQYF. DNA of the CDR3: TGTGCCAGCAGCTTGGATCCCGGGGGGGCCGGAGATACGCAGTATTTT.

DNA of the CDR3: TGTGCCATCAGTGACCCGACCCGGCAGGGGATTCGCTATGGCTACACCTTC. It specifies CAISDPTRQGIRYGYTF. The chain employs TRBV10-3 and TRBJ1-2; D might be TRBD1 (6 bases). The V gene's germline CDR1 is ENHRY and CDR2 SYGVKD. CDR3 length: 17 residues. The ends were cut back, 3 bases at V and 4 bases at J, with 21 bases in the middle.

This sequence joins TRBV28 and TRBJ2-2; 13 nucleotides match TRBD2. CDR1 and CDR2 (germline): MDHEN, SYDVKM. This CDR3 contains 18 residues. The V gene end was trimmed by 6 bases and the J gene end by 1 base; junction bases not matched to a gene: 8. The CDR3 nucleotides are TGTGCCAGCAGCTCCACTTGGACTAGCGGGGGGAACACCGGGGAGCTGTTTTTT. Residues: CASSSTWTSGGNTGELFF.

This rearrangement joins TRBV15 to TRBJ2-2; a weak D match, TRBD1 (6 bases). Germline assignment: CDR1 LNHNV and CDR2 YYDKDF (reference sequence). The CDR3 is made up of 15 amino acids. The V end was cut by 0 bases, the J end by 5 bases, with 10 bases between. The CDR3 sequence is CATSRDLQGTGELFF. CDR3 DNA: TGTGCCACCAGCAGAGATCTCCAGGGGACCGGGGAGCTGTTTTTT.

In its sample, this clone was seen a few times. This rearrangement joins TRBV2 to TRBJ2-5, with TRBD2 matching over 8 bases. Looked up from germline, CDR1 is SNHLY and CDR2 is FYNNEI. The CDR3 has 14 amino acids. V was pared by 4 bases and J by 5 bases, with 6 bases of the junction left unmatched. CDR3 amino acids: CASSGGGLGETQYF. The DNA of the CDR3 is TGTGCCAGCAGTGGCGGGGGGCTCGGGGAGACCCAGTACTTC.

This clone has a single count. CDR3 region: CASSGSGGLGYNEQFF. The CDR3 DNA is TGTGCCAGCAGTGGTAGCGGGGGGTTAGGCTACAATGAGCAGTTCTTC. V and J are TRBV14 and TRBJ2-1; 10 nucleotides match TRBD2. The germline CDR1 and CDR2 sequences are SGHDN and FVKESK. This CDR3 is 16 amino acids long. The V segment lost 6 bases and the J segment 3 bases; nucleotides outside the gene matches: 8.

The rearrangement links TRBV6-6 to TRBJ1-1; 12 bases map to TRBD1. The trim removed 6 bases at V and 6 bases at J, leaving 2 bases unmatched. CDR1 and CDR2 from the germline V gene are MNHNY and SVGAGI (reference sequence). This CDR3 is 13 amino acids long. CDR3 in amino acids: CASSGTGGPEAFF. The CDR3 bases are TGTGCCAGCAGCGGGACAGGGGGCCCTGAAGCTTTCTTT.

This sequence joins TRBV5-1 and TRBJ1-2; tentative D call: TRBD1 (5 bases). CDR1 and CDR2 (germline): SGHRS, YFSETQ. The CDR3 consists of 16 residues. Between the trimmed V and J ends, which lost 5 bases and 3 bases, there was a span of 20 bases. Written as DNA, the CDR3 is TGCGCCAGCAGGTCCGGGGGGGTCCTGGGGGACTATGGCTACACCTTC. Translating gives CASRSGGVLGDYGYTF. Based on the CDR3 plus reference TRBV5-1 and TRBJ1-2, the full variable domain is KAGVTQTPRYLIKTRGQQVTLSCSPISGHRSVSWYQQTPGQGLQFLFEYFSETQRNKGNFPGRFSGRQFSNSRSEMNVSTLELGDSALYLCASRSGGVLGDYGYTFGSGTRLTVV.